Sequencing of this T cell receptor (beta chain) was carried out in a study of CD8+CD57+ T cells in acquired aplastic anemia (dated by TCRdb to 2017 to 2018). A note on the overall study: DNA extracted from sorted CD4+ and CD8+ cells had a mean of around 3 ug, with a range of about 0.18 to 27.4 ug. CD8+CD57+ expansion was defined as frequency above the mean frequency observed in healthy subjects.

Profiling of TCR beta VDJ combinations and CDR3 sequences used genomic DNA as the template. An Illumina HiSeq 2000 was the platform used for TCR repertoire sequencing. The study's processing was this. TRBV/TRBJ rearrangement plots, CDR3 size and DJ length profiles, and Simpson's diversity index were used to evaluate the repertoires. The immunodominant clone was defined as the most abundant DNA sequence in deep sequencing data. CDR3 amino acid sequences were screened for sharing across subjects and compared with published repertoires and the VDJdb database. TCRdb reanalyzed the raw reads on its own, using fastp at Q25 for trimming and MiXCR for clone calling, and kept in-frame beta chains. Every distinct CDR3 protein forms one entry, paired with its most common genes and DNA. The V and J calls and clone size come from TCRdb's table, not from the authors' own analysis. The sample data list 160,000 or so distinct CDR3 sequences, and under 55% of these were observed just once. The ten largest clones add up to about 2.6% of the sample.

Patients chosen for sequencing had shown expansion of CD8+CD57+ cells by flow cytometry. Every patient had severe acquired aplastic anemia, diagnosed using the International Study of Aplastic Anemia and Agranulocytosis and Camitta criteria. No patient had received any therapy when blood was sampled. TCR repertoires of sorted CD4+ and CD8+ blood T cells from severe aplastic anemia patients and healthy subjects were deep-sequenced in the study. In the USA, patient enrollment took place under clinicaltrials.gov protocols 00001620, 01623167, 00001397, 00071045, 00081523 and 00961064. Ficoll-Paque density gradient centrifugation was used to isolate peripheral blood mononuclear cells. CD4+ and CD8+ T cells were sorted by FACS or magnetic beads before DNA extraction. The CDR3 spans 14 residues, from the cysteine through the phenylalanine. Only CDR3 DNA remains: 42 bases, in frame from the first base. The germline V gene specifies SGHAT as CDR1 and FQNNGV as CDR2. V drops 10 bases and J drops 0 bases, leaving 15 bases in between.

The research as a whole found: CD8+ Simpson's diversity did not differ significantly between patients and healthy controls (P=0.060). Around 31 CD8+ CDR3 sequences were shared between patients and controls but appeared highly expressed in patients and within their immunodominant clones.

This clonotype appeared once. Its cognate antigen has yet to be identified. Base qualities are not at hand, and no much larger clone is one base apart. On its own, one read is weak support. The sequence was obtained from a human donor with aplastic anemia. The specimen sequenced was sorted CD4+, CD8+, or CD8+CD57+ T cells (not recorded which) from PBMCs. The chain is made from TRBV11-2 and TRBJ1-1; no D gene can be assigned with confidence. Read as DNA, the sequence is TGTGCCATCCTAGCCGAAAACATGAACACTGAAGCTTTCTTT. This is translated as CAILAENMNTEAFF. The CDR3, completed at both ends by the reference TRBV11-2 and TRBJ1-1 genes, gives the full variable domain EAGVAQSPRYKIIEKRQSVAFWCNPISGHATLYWYQQILGQGPKLLIQFQNNGVVDDSQLPKDRFSAERLKGVDSTLKIQPAKLEDSAVYLCAILAENMNTEAFFGQGTRLTVV.